This T cell receptor beta chain was documented in a study of response to subunit inactivated influenza vaccine. Using its own MiXCR run on the RT-PCR reads, TCRdb lists one record per CDR3 protein. The sample comprises approximately 530,000 distinct CDR3 sequences, less than 10% of which are singletons, and 10% to 15% rests with the top ten. General study findings and limits: A suggestion made by the authors is that each seasonal influenza vaccination recruits few new T cells.

This clonotype was observed a handful of times. Its antigen is undetermined. V was shortened by 1 base and J by 4 bases, with 20 bases between the two germline ends. The CDR3 sequence is 18 residues long. Germline V gene sequence: CDR1 SGHAT, CDR2 FQNNGV. This specimen was PBMCs from blood, taken about 24 months after vaccination. The receptor's source is a man between 50 and 69 years old who received an inactivated influenza vaccine. V usage is TRBV11-2 and J usage is TRBJ2-1; D unresolved. CDR3 nucleotide sequence: TGTGCCAGCAGCTTAGTGTGGAGAAGCTCGTCGGTTTACAATGAGCAGTTCTTC. Translating it yields CASSLVWRSSSVYNEQFF.